The subject of this entry is one TCR beta chain. The antigen is undetermined. This sample was included in a study of T cell repertoires in cytomegalovirus infection. Looking at the study overall: In the study, CMV epitopes included recently identified HLA-C-restricted and well-studied HLA-B-restricted ones.

TCRdb passed the reads through MiXCR, listing each CDR3 protein once. This table holds a few hundred thousand distinct CDR3 sequences, about 39% found once. CDR1 is SGHNT and CDR2 is YENEEA in the germline V gene. Trimming cost V 8 bases and J 1 base; bases outside gene matches: 12. This CDR3 has 16 residues. This TCR derives from a human donor in good health (CMV status not recorded). Some clones in this sample may be carry-over from other donors' samples. The sample was cultured PBMCs, taken from culture after CMV antigen stimulation. V and J are TRBV11-3 and TRBJ2-5, with 8 bases that match TRBD2. The CDR3 coding sequence is TGTGCCAGCTCCTACGGGGGCGGGGGGACCCAAGAGACCCAGTACTTC. This gives the protein CASSYGGGGTQETQYF.